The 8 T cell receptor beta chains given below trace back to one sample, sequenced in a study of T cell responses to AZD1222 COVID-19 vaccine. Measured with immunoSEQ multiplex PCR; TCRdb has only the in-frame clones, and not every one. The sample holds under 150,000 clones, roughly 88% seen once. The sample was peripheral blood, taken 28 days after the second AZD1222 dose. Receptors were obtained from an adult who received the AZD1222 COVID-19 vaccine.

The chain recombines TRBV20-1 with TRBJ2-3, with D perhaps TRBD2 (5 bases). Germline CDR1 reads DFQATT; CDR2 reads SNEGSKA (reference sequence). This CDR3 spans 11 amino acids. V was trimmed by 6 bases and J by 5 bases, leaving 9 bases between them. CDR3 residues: CSAIREDTQYF. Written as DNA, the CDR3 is TGCAGTGCCATACGGGAAGATACGCAGTATTTT.

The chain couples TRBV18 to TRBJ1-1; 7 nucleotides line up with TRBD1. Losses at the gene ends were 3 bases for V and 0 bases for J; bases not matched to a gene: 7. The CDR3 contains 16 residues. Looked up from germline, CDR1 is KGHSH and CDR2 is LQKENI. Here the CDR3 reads CASSPPGGRMNTEAFF. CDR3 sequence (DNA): TGTGCCAGCTCACCCCCAGGGGGTCGCATGAACACTGAAGCTTTCTTT.

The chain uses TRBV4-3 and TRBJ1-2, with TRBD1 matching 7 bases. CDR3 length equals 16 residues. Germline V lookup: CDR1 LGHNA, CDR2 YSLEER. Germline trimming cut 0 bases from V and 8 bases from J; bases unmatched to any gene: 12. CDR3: CASSQEFGQAAGGYTF. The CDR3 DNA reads TGCGCCAGCAGCCAAGAATTTGGACAGGCCGCTGGAGGCTACACCTTC.

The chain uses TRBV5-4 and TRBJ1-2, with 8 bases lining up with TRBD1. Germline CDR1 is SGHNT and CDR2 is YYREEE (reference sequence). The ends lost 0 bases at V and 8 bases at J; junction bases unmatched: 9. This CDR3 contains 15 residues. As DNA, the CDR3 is TGTGCCAGCAGCTTGGTGGGGCAGGGGGCAGACGGCTACACCTTC. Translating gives CASSLVGQGADGYTF.

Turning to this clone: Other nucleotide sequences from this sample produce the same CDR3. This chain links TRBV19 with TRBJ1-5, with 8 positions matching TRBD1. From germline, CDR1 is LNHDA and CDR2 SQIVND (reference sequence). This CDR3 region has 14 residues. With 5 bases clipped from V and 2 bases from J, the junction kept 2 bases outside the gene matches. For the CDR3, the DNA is TGTGCCAGTAGTGCGACAGGGGGCAATCAGCCCCAGCATTTT. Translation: CASSATGGNQPQHF.

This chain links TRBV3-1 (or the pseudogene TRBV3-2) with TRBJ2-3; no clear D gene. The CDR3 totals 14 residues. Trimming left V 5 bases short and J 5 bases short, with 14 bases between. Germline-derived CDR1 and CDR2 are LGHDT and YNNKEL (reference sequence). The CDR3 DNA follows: TGTGCCAGCAGCGGAAGGACCAGTCTAGATACGCAGTATTTT. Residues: CASSGRTSLDTQYF.

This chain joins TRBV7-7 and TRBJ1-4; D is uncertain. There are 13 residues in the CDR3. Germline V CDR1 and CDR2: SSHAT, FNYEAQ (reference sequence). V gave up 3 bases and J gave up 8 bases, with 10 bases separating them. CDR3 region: CASSFGLGEKLFF. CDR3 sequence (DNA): TGTGCCAGCAGCTTCGGGCTGGGGGAAAAACTGTTTTTT.

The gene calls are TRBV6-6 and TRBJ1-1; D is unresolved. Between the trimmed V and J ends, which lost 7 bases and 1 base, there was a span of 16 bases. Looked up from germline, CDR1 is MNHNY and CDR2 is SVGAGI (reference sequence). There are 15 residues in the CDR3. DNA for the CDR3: TGTGCCAGCATTACAACCCCCCTGGGGAACACTGAAGCTTTCTTT. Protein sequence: CASITTPLGNTEAFF.